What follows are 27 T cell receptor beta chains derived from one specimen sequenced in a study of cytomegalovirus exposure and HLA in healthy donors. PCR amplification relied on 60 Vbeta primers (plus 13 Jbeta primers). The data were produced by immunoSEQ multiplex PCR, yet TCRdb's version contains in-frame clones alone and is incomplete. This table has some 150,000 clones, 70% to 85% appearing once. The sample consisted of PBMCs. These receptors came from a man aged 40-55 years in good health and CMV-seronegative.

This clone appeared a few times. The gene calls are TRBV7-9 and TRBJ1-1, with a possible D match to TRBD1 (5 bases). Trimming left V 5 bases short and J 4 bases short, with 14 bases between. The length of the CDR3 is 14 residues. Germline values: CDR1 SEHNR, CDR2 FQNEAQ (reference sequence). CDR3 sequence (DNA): TGTGCCAGCAGCCCCCGGACATCACTCACTGAAGCTTTCTTT. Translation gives CASSPRTSLTEAFF.

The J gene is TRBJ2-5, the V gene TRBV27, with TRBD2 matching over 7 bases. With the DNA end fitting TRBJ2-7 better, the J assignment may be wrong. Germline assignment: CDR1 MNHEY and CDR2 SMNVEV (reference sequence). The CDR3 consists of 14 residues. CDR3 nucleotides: TGTGCCAGCAGTTCGATGGGGGGGTTTCACGAGCAGTACTTC. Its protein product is CASSSMGGFHEQYF.

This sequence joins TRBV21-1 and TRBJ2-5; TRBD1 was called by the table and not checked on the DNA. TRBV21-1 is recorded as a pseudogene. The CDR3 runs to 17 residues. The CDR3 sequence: CASSNPPPHGPKETQYF. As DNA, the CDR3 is TGTGCCAGCAGCAATCCCCCACCACATGGTCCCAAAGAGACCCAGTACTTC.

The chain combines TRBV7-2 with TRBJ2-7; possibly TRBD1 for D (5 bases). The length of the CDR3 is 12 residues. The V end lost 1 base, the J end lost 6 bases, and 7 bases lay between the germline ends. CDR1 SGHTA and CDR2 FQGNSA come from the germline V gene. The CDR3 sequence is CASSLGGGEQYF. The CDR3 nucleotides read TGTGCCAGCAGCTTAGGGGGCGGCGAGCAGTACTTC. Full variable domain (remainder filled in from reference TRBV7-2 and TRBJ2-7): GAGVSQSPSNKVTEKGKDVELRCDPISGHTALYWYRQSLGQGLEFLIYFQGNSAPDKSGLPSDRFSAERTGGSVSTLTIQRTQQEDSAVYLCASSLGGGEQYFGPGTRLTVT.

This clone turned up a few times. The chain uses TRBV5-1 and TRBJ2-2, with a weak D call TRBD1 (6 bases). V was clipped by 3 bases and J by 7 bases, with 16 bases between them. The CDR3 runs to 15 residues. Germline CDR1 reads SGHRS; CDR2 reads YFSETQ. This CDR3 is CASSYGQQGIGELFF. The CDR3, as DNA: TGCGCCAGCAGCTACGGACAACAGGGTATCGGGGAGCTGTTTTTT.

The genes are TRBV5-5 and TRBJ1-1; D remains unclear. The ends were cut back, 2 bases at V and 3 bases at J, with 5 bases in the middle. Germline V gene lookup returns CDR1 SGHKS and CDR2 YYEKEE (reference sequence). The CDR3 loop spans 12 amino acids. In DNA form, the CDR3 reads TGTGCCAGCAGCTTTGGCTACACTGAAGCTTTCTTT. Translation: CASSFGYTEAFF.

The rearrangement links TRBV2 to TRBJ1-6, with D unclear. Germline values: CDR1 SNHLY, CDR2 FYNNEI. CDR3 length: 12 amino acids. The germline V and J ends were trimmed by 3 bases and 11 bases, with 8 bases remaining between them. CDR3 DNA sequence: TGTGCCAGCAGTGATACGTCGGCACCCCTCCACTTT. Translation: CASSDTSAPLHF.

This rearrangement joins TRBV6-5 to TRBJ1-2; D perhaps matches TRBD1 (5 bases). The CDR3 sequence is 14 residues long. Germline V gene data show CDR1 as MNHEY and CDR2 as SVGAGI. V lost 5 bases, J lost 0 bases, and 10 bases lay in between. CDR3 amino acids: CASSRQTTNYGYTF. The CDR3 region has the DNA TGTGCCAGCAGTCGACAGACAACTAACTATGGCTACACCTTC.

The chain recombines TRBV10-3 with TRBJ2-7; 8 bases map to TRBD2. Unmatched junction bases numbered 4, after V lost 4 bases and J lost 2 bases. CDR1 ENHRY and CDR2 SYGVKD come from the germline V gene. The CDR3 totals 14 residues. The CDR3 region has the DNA TGTGCCATCAGTGGCGGGGGGACCACCTACGAGCAGTACTTC. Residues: CAISGGGTTYEQYF.

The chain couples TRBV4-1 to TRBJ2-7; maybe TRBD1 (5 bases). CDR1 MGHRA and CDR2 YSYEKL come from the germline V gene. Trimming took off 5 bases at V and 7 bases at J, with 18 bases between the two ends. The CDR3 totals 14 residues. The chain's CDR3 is CASSDRTSLGEQYF. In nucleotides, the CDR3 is TGCGCCAGCAGCGACCGGACAAGCCTGGGGGAGCAGTACTTC.

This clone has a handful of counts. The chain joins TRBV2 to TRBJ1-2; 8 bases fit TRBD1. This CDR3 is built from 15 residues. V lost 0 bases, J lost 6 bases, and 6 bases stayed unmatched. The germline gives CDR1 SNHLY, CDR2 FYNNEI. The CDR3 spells CASSEAAGQANGYTF. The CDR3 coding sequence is TGTGCCAGCAGTGAAGCGGCGGGACAGGCTAATGGCTACACCTTC.

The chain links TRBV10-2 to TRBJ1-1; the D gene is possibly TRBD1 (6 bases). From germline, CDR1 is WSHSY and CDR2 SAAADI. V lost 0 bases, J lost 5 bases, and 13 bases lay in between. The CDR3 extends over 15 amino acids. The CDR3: CASSESRTGRTEAFF. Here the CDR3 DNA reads TGCGCCAGCAGTGAGTCGAGAACAGGGCGAACTGAAGCTTTCTTT.

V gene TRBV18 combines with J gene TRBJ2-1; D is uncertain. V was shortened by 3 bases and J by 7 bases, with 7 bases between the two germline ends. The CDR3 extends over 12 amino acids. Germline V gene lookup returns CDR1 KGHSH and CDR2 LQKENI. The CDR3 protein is CASSPSGNEQFF. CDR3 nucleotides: TGTGCCAGCTCACCGTCAGGTAATGAGCAGTTCTTC.

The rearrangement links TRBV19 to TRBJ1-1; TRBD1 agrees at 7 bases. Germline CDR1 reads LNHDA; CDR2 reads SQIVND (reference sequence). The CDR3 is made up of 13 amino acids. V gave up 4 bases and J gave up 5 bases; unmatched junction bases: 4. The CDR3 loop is CASSTTGVTEAFF. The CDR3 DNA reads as TGTGCCAGTAGTACCACAGGGGTGACTGAAGCTTTCTTT.

The CDR3 spells CASIRDSISGANVLTF. The CDR3 nucleotides are TGTGCCAGTATACGGGACAGCATCTCTGGGGCCAACGTCCTGACTTTC. The chain couples TRBV19 to TRBJ2-6, with TRBD1 matching over 7 bases. There are 16 residues in the CDR3. Germline values: CDR1 LNHDA, CDR2 SQIVND (reference sequence). V shed 7 bases and J 0 bases; nucleotides not matched to a gene: 6. The full variable domain, its missing parts supplied by reference TRBV19 and TRBJ2-6, is DGGITQSPKYLFRKEGQNVTLSCEQNLNHDAMYWYRQDPGQGLRLIYYSQIVNDFQKGDIAEGYSVSREKKESFPLTVTSAQKNPTAFYLCASIRDSISGANVLTFGAGSRLTVL.

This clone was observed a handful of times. In DNA form, the CDR3 reads TGTGCCAGCTCACCTGGGACAGGGAGTGAAGCTTTCTTT. This sequence encodes CASSPGTGSEAFF. The chain employs TRBV18 and TRBJ1-1; 9 bases are shared with TRBD1. Germline V gene data show CDR1 as KGHSH and CDR2 as LQKENI. Trimming cost V 3 bases and J 7 bases; bases outside gene matches: 3. The CDR3 loop spans 13 amino acids.

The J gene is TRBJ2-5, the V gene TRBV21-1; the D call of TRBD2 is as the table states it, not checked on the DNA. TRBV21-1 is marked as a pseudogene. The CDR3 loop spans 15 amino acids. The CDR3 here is CASSPRAGREVTQYF. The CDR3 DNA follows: TGTGCCAGCAGCCCCCGTGCGGGCAGGGAGGTGACCCAGTACTTC.

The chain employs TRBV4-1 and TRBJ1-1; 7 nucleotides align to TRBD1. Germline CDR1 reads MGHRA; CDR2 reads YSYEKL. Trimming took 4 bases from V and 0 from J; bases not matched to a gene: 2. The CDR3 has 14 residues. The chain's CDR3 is CASSPDRLNTEAFF. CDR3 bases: TGCGCCAGCAGCCCGGACAGGTTGAACACTGAAGCTTTCTTT.

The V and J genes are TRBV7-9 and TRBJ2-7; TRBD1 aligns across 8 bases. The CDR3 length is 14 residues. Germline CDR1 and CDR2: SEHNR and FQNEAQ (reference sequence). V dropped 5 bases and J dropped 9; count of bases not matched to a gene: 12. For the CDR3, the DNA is TGTGCCAGCAGCCGGTCGCCGGACAGGGCACGGCAGTACTTC. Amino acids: CASSRSPDRARQYF.

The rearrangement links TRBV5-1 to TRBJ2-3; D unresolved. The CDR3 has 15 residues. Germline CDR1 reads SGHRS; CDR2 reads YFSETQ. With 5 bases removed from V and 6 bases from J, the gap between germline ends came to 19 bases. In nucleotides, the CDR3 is TGCGCCAGCAGTCCTTGGGCAGACCTTCGGGATACGCAGTATTTT. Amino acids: CASSPWADLRDTQYF.

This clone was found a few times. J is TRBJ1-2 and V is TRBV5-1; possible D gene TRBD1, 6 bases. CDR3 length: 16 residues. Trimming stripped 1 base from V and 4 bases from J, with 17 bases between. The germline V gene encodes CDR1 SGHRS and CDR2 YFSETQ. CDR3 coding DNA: TGCGCCAGCAGCTTGCTCCGCGGGGGCTCTGTCTATGGCTACACCTTC. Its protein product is CASSLLRGGSVYGYTF.

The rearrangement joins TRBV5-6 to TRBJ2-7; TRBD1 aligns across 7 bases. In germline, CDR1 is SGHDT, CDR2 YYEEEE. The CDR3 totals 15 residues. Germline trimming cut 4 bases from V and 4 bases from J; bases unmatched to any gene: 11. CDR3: CASSQGTARGYEQYF. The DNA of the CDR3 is TGTGCCAGCAGCCAAGGGACAGCCCGGGGATACGAGCAGTACTTC.

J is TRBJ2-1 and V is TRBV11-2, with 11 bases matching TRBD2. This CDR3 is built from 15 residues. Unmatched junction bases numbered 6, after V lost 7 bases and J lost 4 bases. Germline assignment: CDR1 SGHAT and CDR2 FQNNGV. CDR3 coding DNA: TGTGCCAGCAAAGTAGCGGGGGGGCCATACAATGAGCAGTTCTTC. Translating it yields CASKVAGGPYNEQFF. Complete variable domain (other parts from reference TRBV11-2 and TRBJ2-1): EAGVAQSPRYKIIEKRQSVAFWCNPISGHATLYWYQQILGQGPKLLIQFQNNGVVDDSQLPKDRFSAERLKGVDSTLKIQPAKLEDSAVYLCASKVAGGPYNEQFFGPGTRLTVL.

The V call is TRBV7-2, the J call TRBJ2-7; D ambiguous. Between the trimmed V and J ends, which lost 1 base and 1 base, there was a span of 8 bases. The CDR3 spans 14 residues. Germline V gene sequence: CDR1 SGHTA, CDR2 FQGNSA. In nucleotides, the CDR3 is TGTGCCAGCAGCTTAGGAGTTGCATCCTACGAGCAGTACTTC. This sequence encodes CASSLGVASYEQYF.

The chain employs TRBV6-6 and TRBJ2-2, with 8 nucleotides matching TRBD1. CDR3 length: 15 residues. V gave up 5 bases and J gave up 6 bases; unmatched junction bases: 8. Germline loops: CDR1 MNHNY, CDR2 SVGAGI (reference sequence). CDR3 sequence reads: CASSPTGTGSGELFF. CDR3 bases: TGTGCCAGCAGTCCCACCGGGACAGGTTCCGGGGAGCTGTTTTTT.

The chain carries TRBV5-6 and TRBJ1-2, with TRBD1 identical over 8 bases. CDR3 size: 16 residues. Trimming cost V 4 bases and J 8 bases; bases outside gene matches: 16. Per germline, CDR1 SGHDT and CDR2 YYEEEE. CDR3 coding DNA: TGTGCCAGCAGCGACAAATCCGGGCAGGGGGCTAGGGGCTACACCTTC. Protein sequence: CASSDKSGQGARGYTF. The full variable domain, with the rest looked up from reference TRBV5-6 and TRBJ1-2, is DAGVTQSPTHLIKTRGQQVTLRCSPKSGHDTVSWYQQALGQGPQFIFQYYEEEERQRGNFPDRFSGHQFPNYSSELNVNALLLGDSALYLCASSDKSGQGARGYTFGSGTRLTVV.

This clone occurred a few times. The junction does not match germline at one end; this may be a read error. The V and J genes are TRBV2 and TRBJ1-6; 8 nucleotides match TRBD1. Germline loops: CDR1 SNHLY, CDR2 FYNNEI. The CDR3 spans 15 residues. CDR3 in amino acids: CASREVTGDNSPLHF. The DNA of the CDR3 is TGTGCCAGCAGGGAAGTGACAGGGGATAATTCACCCCTCCACTTT. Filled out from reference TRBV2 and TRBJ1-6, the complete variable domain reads EPEVTQTPSHQVTQMGQEVILRCVPISNHLYFYWYRQILGQKVEFLVSFYNNEISEKSEIFDDQFSVERPDGSNFTLKIRSTKLEDSAMYFCASREVTGDNSPLHFGNGTRLTVT.